The source of this T cell receptor beta chain is a study of blood T cell repertoires in COVID-19. Method: immunoSEQ multiplex PCR; TCRdb's copy keeps in-frame clones and lacks some. The sample shows 150,000 to 200,000 clones, approximately 85% of them seen only once. This CDR3 region has 19 residues. The V gene end was trimmed by 4 bases and the J gene end by 2 bases; junction bases not matched to a gene: 17. Germline-derived CDR1 and CDR2 are MGHRA and YSYEKL. The receptor's source is a man aged 55 to 70 with acute or convalescent COVID-19. The rearrangement uses TRBV4-1 and TRBJ1-3; 7 positions agree with TRBD1. Sequenced: peripheral blood. The CDR3 here is CASSPSMSRQGRPGNTIYF. In DNA, the CDR3 is TGCGCCAGCAGCCCCAGTATGAGCCGACAGGGACGTCCTGGAAACACCATATATTTT.